This TCR beta chain comes out of a study of shared clonotypes between healthy human individuals. General observations from the study: In a handful of donors, about 5% of naive CD4 clonotypes appeared in common.

Sequencing was performed with immunoSEQ multiplex PCR; in TCRdb, only in-frame clones are kept and a portion is missing. The table lists about 610,000 clones, approximately 97% of them singletons, with 0.045% to 0.07% in the top ten. Details on this clone: Its target is unknown.

The TCR was taken from a woman aged 25 to 39 in good health. Sequenced sample: naive CD4+ T cells sorted from blood. Subset given: CD45RA+ positively selected.

CDR3 residues: CAWSVLVAGNNEQFF. CDR3 DNA sequence: TGTGCCTGGAGTGTACTGGTAGCGGGGAACAATGAGCAGTTCTTC. The chain combines TRBV30 with TRBJ2-1, with 8 bases that match TRBD2. Germline V gene sequence: CDR1 GTSNPN, CDR2 SVGIG (reference sequence). J was trimmed by 5 bases and V by 0 bases; bases with no gene match: 6. The CDR3 loop spans 15 amino acids.